This entry is about one T cell receptor beta chain. No antigen is known for it. Though probably carrying unrecorded immune exposures, donors were nominally healthy at sampling. PCR used 60 Vbeta primers and 13 Jbeta primers. Profiling relied on immunoSEQ multiplex PCR, and the TCRdb table lists in-frame clones only, not all of them. The sample includes fewer than 120,000 clones, less than 85% of them seen just once. The sample originates from a study of cytomegalovirus exposure and HLA in healthy donors. Regarding the study as a whole: The classifier reportedly diagnosed cytomegalovirus status with high specificity and sensitivity.

The V end lost 0 bases, the J end lost 0 bases, and 6 bases lay between the germline ends. Looked up from germline, CDR1 is MGHRA and CDR2 is YSYEKL. The CDR3 extends over 15 amino acids. The chain carries TRBV4-1 and TRBJ1-3; D unclear. This clonotype was sampled from a man aged 25-45 years in good health and CMV-seropositive. The sample comprised PBMCs. The CDR3 reads CASSQDFRSGNTIYF. Written as DNA, the CDR3 is TGCGCCAGCAGCCAAGATTTCCGCTCTGGAAACACCATATATTTT.